Listed here are 15 T cell receptor beta chains from one sample, sequenced in a study of T cells after yellow fever vaccination. From the 5' RACE reads, TCRdb called clonotypes with MiXCR, one entry per CDR3 protein. The sample consists of 400,000 to 450,000 distinct CDR3 sequences, 18% of them appearing once. The sample here was PBMCs, taken before the yellow fever booster vaccination. The origin of the receptors is a man aged 18 to 29 who received the YFV17D yellow fever vaccine.

The sample holds a few counts of this clonotype. The genes are TRBV20-1 and TRBJ2-2, with a weak D call TRBD2 (6 bases). V was cut by 0 bases and J by 1 base, with 15 bases left in between. The CDR3 runs to 17 residues. Per the germline V gene, CDR1 is DFQATT and CDR2 is SNEGSKA (reference sequence). The CDR3 protein is CSARDMSGDLNTGELFF. CDR3 bases: TGCAGTGCTAGAGATATGTCGGGAGATCTGAACACCGGGGAGCTGTTTTTT.

The V gene is TRBV15, the J gene TRBJ1-5, with 7 bases that match TRBD1. V was clipped by 3 bases and J by 4 bases; unmatched bases: 6. CDR1 is LNHNV, CDR2 YYDKDF, per germline (reference sequence). This CDR3 is 15 amino acids long. CDR3 protein: CATSRERGRNQPQHF. CDR3 coding DNA: TGTGCCACCAGCAGGGAGAGGGGGCGGAATCAGCCCCAGCATTTT. The complete variable domain, with remaining parts taken from reference TRBV15 and TRBJ1-5, reads DAMVIQNPRYQVTQFGKPVTLSCSQTLNHNVMYWYQQKSSQAPKLLFHYYDKDFNNEADTPDNFQSRRPNTSFCFLDIRSPGLGDTAMYLCATSRERGRNQPQHFGDGTRLSIL.

This sequence joins TRBV2 and TRBJ1-1; D possibly corresponds to TRBD1 (5 bases). Germline CDR1 reads SNHLY; CDR2 reads FYNNEI. This CDR3 has 14 amino acids. Trimming cost V 3 bases and J 0 bases, with 8 bases left between them. The CDR3 sequence: CASSEPGLNTEAFF. For the CDR3, the DNA is TGTGCCAGCAGTGAGCCGGGGCTGAACACTGAAGCTTTCTTT.

This clonotype was found a few times. The V gene is TRBV7-3, the J gene TRBJ2-1; possibly TRBD2 for D (6 bases). Germline CDR1 reads SGHTA; CDR2 reads FQGTGA. Trimming shortened V by 1 base and J by 9 bases, and 16 bases separated the two germline ends. The CDR3 sequence is 15 residues long. In nucleotides, the CDR3 is TGTGCCAGCAGCTTAATCGAGACCCCCGGGGGTGAGCAGTTCTTC. It is translated as CASSLIETPGGEQFF.

The CDR3 is CASSPGAANEAFF. For the CDR3, the DNA is TGCGCCAGCAGCCCAGGGGCGGCAAATGAAGCTTTCTTT. The rearrangement uses TRBV4-3 and TRBJ1-1; TRBD1 is a possible D gene (6 bases). V was cut by 4 bases and J by 7 bases, with 13 bases left in between. CDR1 and CDR2 (germline): LGHNA, YSLEER. The length of the CDR3 is 13 residues.

The chain has TRBV5-6 and TRBJ2-1; D gene uncertain. Germline V CDR1 and CDR2: SGHDT, YYEEEE. CDR3 length: 14 residues. V was pared by 0 bases and J by 5 bases, with 9 bases between. The CDR3: CASSLVRLNNEQFF. The DNA for the CDR3 is TGTGCCAGCAGCTTGGTACGGCTAAACAATGAGCAGTTCTTC.

Ten or more counts support this clonotype. CDR3 DNA: TGTGCCAGCAGTAAGTCGGACAGCTATAGTGAAGCTTTCTTT. Translated, it gives CASSKSDSYSEAFF. The gene calls are TRBV6-2 or TRBV6-3 and TRBJ1-1; TRBD1 is a possible D gene (6 bases). The CDR3 has 14 residues. Trimming pared 5 bases from V and 7 bases from J, leaving 17 bases between. From germline, CDR1 is MNHEY and CDR2 SVGEGT.

The chain has TRBV4-1 and TRBJ1-2; D not resolved. This CDR3 comprises 16 residues. Germline CDR1 and CDR2: MGHRA and YSYEKL. Trimming left V 2 bases short and J 13 bases short, with 26 bases between. The CDR3 protein is CASSQLGYGWDSRTTF. The CDR3 nucleotides are TGCGCCAGCAGCCAACTGGGATACGGGTGGGATTCGCGGACCACCTTC.

This clonotype was seen repeatedly, ten times or more. The chain recombines TRBV7-3 with TRBJ2-2; a possible D gene is TRBD2 (6 bases). The CDR3 is made up of 14 amino acids. V dropped 6 bases and J dropped 5 bases, with 13 bases sitting between them. Germline CDR1 and CDR2: SGHTA and FQGTGA. The CDR3 here is CASSYGGETGELFF. The CDR3 DNA reads TGTGCCAGCAGTTACGGAGGGGAAACCGGGGAGCTGTTTTTT.

This clonotype was counted between two and nine times. The rearrangement uses TRBV18 and TRBJ2-3, with D unclear. Germline V gene sequence: CDR1 KGHSH, CDR2 LQKENI. Trimming removed 2 bases from V and 4 bases from J, with 13 bases in between. The CDR3 is 15 amino acids. CDR3 nucleotides: TGTGCCAGCTCACCAACACAGACCAAGGCAGATACGCAGTATTTT. Its translation is CASSPTQTKADTQYF.

The rearrangement joins TRBV7-3 to TRBJ2-5, with TRBD2 as a possible D gene (6 bases). Trimming left V 4 bases short and J 4 bases short, with 16 bases between. Germline lookup yields CDR1 SGHTA and CDR2 FQGTGA. The CDR3 length is 15 residues. The CDR3 reads CASSSRGVWGETQYF. CDR3 DNA sequence: TGTGCCAGCAGCTCACGCGGGGTTTGGGGAGAGACCCAGTACTTC.

This clonotype showed up many times. The gene calls are TRBV7-2 and TRBJ2-1, with D possibly TRBD2 on 6 matching bases. CDR1 is SGHTA, CDR2 FQGNSA, per germline. Trimming took off 9 bases at V and 2 bases at J, with 17 bases between the two ends. CDR3 length equals 15 residues. The CDR3 nucleotides read TGTGCCAGTACCCCGATCGCGGGGACCTACAATGAGCAGTTCTTC. It codes for CASTPIAGTYNEQFF.

This clonotype was found a few times. V gene TRBV20-1 combines with J gene TRBJ1-1; D unresolved. The CDR3 covers 13 residues. V shed 6 bases and J shed 4 bases, with 15 bases lying between them. Germline loops: CDR1 DFQATT, CDR2 SNEGSKA (reference sequence). Here the CDR3 DNA reads TGCAGTGCGCGATTCCGGGGAGGCACTGAAGCTTTCTTT. Translation: CSARFRGGTEAFF.

This clonotype was observed a few times. V is TRBV18 and J is TRBJ2-1; 9 positions match TRBD2. The CDR3 spans 16 residues. Germline-derived CDR1 and CDR2 are KGHSH and LQKENI. The trim removed 2 bases at V and 9 bases at J, leaving 11 bases unmatched. CDR3 residues: CASSPSVAGGQGEQFF. The CDR3, as DNA: TGTGCCAGCTCACCATCAGTTGCGGGGGGGCAAGGTGAGCAGTTCTTC.

This clonotype occurred a few times. The chain combines TRBV27 with TRBJ2-1; D may be TRBD1 or TRBD2 (5 bases each). This CDR3 has 16 amino acids. The V end lost 6 bases, the J end lost 0 bases, and 15 bases lay between the germline ends. Germline values: CDR1 MNHEY, CDR2 SMNVEV (reference sequence). The CDR3 here is CASRPRGRSSYNEQFF. The CDR3 DNA reads as TGTGCCAGCAGACCCCGGGGCCGGAGCTCCTACAATGAGCAGTTCTTC.